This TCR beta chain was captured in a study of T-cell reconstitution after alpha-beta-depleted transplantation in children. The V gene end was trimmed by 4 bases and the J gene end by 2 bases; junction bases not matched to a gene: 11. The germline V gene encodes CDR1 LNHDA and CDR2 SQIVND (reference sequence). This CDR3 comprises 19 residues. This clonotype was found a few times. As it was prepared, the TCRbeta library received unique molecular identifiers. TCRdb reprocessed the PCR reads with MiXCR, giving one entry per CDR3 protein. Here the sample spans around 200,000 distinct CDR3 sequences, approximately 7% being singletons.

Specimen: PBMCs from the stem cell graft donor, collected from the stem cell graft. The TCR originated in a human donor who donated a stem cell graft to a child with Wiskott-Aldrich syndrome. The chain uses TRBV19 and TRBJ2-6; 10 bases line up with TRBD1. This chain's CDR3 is CASSTGTGDIFTGANVLTF. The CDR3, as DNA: TGTGCCAGTAGTACCGGGACAGGGGACATTTTTACTGGGGCCAACGTCCTGACTTTC.